This entry is about one T cell receptor beta chain. Its antigen is as yet unknown. This PCR relied on a set of 60 Vbeta primers and 13 Jbeta primers. In the original workflow: Later analysis identified 65 million to 80 million unique TCR beta chains, around 10 million shared. Profiling relied on immunoSEQ multiplex PCR, and the TCRdb table lists in-frame clones only, not all of them. D and trimming were read from the DNA, whereas the V and J calls and clone size are those reported in that table. Its table records roughly 150,000 clones. Healthy bone marrow donors formed the donor group. These data are taken from a study of cytomegalovirus exposure and HLA in healthy donors. Trimming left V 1 base short and J 8 bases short, with 15 bases between. Per germline, CDR1 SGHTA and CDR2 FQGNSA. The CDR3 covers 15 residues. Findings and caveats of the study: Differences between HLA loci emerged in a later analysis of TCR association rates, with DRB1 most and HLA-C fewest.

The genes are TRBV7-2 and TRBJ2-1; tentative D call: TRBD1 (6 bases). Input material: PBMCs. The clonotype comes from a woman aged 45 to 65 in good health and CMV-seronegative. CDR3 in amino acids: CASSLGRGTGYEQFF. The CDR3 DNA reads as TGTGCCAGCAGCTTAGGCAGGGGTACGGGCTATGAGCAGTTCTTC.